This T cell receptor beta chain was sequenced in a study of T cell repertoires in cytomegalovirus infection. TCRdb passed the reads through MiXCR, listing each CDR3 protein once. The sample records about 890,000 distinct CDR3 sequences, around 30% being singletons. This clonotype was observed many times. As yet, its antigen is unknown. CDR3 length: 17 amino acids. The germline V gene encodes CDR1 MDHEN and CDR2 SYDVKM. V shed 1 base and J 5 bases; nucleotides not matched to a gene: 8. This clonotype was obtained from a human donor in good health (CMV status not recorded). Some clones in this sample may be carry-over from other donors' samples. The chain is built from TRBV28 and TRBJ1-5; TRBD1 aligns across 10 bases. The source was cultured CD8+ T cells from PBMCs, collected from culture after CMV antigen stimulation. The CDR3 loop is CASSLFRDRGLHQPQHF. CDR3 bases: TGTGCCAGCAGTTTATTCCGGGACAGGGGTTTGCATCAGCCCCAGCATTTT.